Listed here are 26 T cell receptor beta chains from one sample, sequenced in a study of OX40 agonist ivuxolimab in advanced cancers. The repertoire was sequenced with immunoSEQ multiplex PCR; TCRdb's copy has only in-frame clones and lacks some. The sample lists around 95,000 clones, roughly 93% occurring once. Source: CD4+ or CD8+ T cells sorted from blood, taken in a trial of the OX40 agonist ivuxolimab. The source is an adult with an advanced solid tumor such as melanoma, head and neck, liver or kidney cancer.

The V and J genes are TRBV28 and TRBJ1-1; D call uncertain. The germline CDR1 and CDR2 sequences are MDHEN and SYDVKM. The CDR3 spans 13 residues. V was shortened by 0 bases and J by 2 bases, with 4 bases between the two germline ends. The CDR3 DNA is TGTGCCAGCAGTTTATGGCAAAACACTGAAGCTTTCTTT. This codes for CASSLWQNTEAFF.

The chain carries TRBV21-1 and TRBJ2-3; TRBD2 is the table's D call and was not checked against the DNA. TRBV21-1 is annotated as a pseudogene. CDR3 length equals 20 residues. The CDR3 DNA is TGTGCCAGCAGCAACGGTTGGACTAGCGGGGAGATCACTAGCACAGATACGCAGTATTTT. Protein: CASSNGWTSGEITSTDTQYF.

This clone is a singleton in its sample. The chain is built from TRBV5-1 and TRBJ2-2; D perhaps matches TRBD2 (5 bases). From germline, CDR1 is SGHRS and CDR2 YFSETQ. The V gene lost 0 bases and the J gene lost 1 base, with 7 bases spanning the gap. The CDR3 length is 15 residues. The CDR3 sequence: CASSLEDWNTGELFF. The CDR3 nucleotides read TGCGCCAGCAGCTTGGAGGACTGGAACACCGGGGAGCTGTTTTTT.

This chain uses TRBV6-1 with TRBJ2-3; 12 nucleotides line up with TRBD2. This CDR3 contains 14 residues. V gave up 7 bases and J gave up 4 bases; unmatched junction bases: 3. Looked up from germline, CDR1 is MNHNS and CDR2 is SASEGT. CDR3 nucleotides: TGTGCCAGCAAATCTAGCGGGGGGGCAGATACGCAGTATTTT. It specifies CASKSSGGADTQYF.

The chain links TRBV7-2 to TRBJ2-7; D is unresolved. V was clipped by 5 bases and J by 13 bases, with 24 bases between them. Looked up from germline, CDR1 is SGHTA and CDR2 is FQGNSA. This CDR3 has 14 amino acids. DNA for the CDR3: TGTGCCAGCAGCCCCACTGGGTCGTCGAAACCGGGCTACTTC. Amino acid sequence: CASSPTGSSKPGYF.

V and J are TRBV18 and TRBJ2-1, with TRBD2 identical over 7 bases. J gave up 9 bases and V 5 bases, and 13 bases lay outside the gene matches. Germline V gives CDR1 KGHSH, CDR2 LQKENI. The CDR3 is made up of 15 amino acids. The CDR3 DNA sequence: TGTGCCAGCTCATCAGAGGCTAGCGGAGCGGGTGAGCAGTTCTTC. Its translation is CASSSEASGAGEQFF. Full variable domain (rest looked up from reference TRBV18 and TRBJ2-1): NAGVMQNPRHLVRRRGQEARLRCSPMKGHSHVYWYRQLPEEGLKFMVYLQKENIIDESGMPKERFSAEFPKEGPSILRIQQVVRGDSAAYFCASSSEASGAGEQFFGPGTRLTVL.

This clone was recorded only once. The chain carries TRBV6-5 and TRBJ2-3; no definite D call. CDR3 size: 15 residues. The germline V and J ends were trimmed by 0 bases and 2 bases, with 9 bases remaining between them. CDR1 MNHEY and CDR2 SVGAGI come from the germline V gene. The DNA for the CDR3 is TGTGCCAGCAGTTACTCGAACAGCTACACAGATACGCAGTATTTT. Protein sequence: CASSYSNSYTDTQYF.

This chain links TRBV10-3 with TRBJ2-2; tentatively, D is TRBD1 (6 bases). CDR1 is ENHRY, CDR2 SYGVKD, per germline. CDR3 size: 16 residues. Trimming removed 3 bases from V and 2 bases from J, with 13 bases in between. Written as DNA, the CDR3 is TGTGCCATCAGTGATGCTGGACAGCTAAACACCGGGGAGCTGTTTTTT. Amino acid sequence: CAISDAGQLNTGELFF.

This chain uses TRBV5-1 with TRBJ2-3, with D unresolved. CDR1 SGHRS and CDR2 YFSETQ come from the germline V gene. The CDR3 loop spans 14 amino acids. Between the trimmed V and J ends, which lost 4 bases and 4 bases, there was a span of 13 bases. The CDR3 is CASSGNGPPDTQYF. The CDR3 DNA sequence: TGCGCCAGCAGCGGAAACGGGCCGCCAGATACGCAGTATTTT.

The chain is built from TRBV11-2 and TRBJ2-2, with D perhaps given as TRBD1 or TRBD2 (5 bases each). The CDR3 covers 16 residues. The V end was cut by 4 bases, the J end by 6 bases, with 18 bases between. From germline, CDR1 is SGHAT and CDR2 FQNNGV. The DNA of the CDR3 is TGTGCCAGCAGCTCCAGGTCCTCCTTGGGGGCCGGGGAGCTGTTTTTT. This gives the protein CASSSRSSLGAGELFF.

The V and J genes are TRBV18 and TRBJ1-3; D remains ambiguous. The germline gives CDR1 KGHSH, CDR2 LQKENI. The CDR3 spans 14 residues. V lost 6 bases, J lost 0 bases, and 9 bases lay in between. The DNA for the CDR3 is TGTGCCAGCTCCCCGCCGGACTCTGGAAACACCATATATTTT. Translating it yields CASSPPDSGNTIYF.

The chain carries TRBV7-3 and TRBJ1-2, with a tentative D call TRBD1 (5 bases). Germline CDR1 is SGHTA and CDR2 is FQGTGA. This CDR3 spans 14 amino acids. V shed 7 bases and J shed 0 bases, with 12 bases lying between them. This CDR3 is CASNLGGPNYGYTF. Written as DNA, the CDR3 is TGTGCCAGCAACCTTGGGGGACCTAACTATGGCTACACCTTC.

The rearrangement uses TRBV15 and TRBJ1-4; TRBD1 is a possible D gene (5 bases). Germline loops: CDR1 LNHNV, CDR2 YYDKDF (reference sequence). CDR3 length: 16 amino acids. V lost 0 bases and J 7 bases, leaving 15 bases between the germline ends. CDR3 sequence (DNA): TGTGCCACCAGCAGAGATGGTAACTTGGGGGGTGAAAAACTGTTTTTT. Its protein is CATSRDGNLGGEKLFF.

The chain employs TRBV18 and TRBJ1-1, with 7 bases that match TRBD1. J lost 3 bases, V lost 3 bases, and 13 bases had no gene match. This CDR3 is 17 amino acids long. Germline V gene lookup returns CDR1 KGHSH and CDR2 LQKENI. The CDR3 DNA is TGTGCCAGCTCACCCACAACAAGACAGGGTCCCGACACTGAAGCTTTCTTT. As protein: CASSPTTRQGPDTEAFF. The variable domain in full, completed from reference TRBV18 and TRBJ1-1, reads NAGVMQNPRHLVRRRGQEARLRCSPMKGHSHVYWYRQLPEEGLKFMVYLQKENIIDESGMPKERFSAEFPKEGPSILRIQQVVRGDSAAYFCASSPTTRQGPDTEAFFGQGTRLTVV.

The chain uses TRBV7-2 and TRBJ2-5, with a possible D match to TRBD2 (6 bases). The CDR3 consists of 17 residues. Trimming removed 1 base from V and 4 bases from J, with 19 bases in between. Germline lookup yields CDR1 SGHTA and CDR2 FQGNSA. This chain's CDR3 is CASSLVADGGRRETQYF. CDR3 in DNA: TGTGCCAGCAGCTTAGTAGCTGACGGGGGTAGGAGAGAGACCCAGTACTTC.

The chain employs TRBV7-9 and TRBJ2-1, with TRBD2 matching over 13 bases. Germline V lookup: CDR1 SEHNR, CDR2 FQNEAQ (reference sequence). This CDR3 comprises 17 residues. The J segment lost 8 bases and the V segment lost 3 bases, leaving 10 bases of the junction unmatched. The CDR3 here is CASSFPKGLAGNDEQFF. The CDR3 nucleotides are TGTGCCAGCAGCTTTCCAAAGGGACTAGCGGGAAATGATGAGCAGTTCTTC.

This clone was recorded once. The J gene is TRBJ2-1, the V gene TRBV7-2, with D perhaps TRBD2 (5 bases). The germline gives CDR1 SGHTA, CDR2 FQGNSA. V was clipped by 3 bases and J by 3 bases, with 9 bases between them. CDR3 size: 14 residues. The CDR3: CASSLGRGYNEQFF. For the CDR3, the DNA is TGTGCCAGCAGCTTGGGGAGAGGCTACAATGAGCAGTTCTTC.

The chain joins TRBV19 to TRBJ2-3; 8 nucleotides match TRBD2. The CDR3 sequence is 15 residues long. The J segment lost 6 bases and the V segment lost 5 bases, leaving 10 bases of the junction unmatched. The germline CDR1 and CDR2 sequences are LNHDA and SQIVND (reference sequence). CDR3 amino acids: CASSPGTSLADTQYF. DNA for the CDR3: TGTGCCAGTAGTCCTGGGACTAGTTTGGCGGATACGCAGTATTTT.

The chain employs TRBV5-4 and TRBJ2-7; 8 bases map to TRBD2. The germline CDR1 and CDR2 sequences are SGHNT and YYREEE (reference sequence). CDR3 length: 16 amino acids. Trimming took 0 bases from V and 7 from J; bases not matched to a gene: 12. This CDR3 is CASSLVASGRRFEQYF. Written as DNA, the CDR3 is TGTGCCAGCAGCTTGGTTGCTAGCGGGCGTCGCTTTGAGCAGTACTTC.

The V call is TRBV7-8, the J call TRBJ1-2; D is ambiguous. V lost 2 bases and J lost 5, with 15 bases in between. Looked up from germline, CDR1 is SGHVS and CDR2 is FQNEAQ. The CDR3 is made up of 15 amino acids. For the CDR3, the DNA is TGTGCCAGCAGCTTAACCCGCATCCTCCTATATGGCTACACCTTC. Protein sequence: CASSLTRILLYGYTF. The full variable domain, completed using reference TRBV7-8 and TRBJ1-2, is GAGVSQSPRYKVAKRGQDVALRCDPISGHVSLFWYQQALGQGPEFLTYFQNEAQLDKSGLPSDRFFAERPEGSVSTLKIQRTQQEDSAVYLCASSLTRILLYGYTFGSGTRLTVV.

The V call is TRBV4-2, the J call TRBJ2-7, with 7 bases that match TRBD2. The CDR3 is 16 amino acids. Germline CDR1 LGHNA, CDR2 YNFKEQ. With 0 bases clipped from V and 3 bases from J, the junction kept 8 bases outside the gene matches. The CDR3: CASSQEGTGGLYEQYF. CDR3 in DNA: TGTGCCAGCAGCCAAGAGGGGACGGGGGGTCTCTACGAGCAGTACTTC.

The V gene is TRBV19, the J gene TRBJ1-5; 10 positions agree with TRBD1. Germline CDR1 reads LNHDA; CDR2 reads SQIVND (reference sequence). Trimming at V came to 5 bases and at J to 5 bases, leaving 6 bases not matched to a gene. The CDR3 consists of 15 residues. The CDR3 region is CASSDTDRGYQPQHF. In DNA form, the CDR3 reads TGTGCCAGTAGTGACACGGACAGGGGGTATCAGCCCCAGCATTTT. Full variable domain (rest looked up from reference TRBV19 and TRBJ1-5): DGGITQSPKYLFRKEGQNVTLSCEQNLNHDAMYWYRQDPGQGLRLIYYSQIVNDFQKGDIAEGYSVSREKKESFPLTVTSAQKNPTAFYLCASSDTDRGYQPQHFGDGTRLSIL.

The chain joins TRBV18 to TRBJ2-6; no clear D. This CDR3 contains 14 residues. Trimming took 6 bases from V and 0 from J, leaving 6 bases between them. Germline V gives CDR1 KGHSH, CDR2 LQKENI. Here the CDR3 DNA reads TGTGCCAGCTCCCCAGACTCTGGGGCCAACGTCCTGACTTTC. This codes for CASSPDSGANVLTF.

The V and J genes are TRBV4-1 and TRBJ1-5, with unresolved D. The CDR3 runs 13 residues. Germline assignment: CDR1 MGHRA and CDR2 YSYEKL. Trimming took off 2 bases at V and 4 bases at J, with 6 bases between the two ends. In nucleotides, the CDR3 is TGCGCCAGCAGCCAACAGGAGAATCAGCCCCAGCATTTT. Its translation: CASSQQENQPQHF.

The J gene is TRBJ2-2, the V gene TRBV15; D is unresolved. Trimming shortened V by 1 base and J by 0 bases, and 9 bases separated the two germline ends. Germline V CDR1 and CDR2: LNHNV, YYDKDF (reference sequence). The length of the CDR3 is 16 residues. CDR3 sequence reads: CATSRGVSSNTGELFF. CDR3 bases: TGTGCCACCAGCAGAGGGGTCAGCTCGAACACCGGGGAGCTGTTTTTT.

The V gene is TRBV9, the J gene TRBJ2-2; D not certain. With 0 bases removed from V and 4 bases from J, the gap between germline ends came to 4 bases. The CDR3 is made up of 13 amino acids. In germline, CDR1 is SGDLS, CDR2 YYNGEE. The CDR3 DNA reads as TGTGCCAGCAGCGTAGGAAGCACCGGGGAGCTGTTTTTT. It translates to CASSVGSTGELFF.